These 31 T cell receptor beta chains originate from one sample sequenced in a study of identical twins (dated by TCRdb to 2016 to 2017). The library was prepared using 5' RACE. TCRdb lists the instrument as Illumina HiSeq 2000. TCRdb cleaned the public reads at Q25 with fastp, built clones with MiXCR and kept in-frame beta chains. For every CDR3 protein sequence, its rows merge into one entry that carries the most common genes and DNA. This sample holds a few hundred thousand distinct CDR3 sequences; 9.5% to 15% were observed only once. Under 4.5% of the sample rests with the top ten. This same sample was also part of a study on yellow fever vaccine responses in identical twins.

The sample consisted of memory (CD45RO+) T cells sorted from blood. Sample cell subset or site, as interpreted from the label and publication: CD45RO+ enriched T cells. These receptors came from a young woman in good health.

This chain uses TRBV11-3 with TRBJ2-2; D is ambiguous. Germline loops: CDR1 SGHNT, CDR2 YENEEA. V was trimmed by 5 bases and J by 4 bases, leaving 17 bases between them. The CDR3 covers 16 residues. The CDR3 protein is CASSLLGMVSTGELFF. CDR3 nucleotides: TGTGCCAGCAGCCTCCTGGGGATGGTTAGCACCGGGGAGCTGTTTTTT.

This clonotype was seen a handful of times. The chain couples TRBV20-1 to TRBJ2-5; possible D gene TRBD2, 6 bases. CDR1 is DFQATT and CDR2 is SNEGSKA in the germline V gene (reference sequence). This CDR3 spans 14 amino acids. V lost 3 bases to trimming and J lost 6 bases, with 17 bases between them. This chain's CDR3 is CSAREGSQQKTQYF. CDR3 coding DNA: TGCAGTGCTAGGGAGGGGTCTCAACAAAAGACCCAGTACTTC.

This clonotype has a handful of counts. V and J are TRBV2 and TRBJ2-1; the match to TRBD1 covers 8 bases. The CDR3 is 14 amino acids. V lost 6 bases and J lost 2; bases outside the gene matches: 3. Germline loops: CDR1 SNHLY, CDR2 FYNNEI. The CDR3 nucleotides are TGTGCCAGCAGCGGACAGGGACCCTACAATGAGCAGTTCTTC. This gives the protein CASSGQGPYNEQFF.

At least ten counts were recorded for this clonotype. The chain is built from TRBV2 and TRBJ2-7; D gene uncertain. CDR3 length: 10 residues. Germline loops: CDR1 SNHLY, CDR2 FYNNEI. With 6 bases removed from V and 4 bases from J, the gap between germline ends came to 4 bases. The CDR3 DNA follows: TGTGCCAGCAGGGGTTACGAGCAGTACTTC. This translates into CASRGYEQYF.

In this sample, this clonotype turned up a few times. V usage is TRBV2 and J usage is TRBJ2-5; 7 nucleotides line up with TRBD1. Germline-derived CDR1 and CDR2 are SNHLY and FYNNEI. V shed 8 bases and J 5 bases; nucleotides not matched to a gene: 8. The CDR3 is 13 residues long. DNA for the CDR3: TGTGCCAGCCAAAAACAGGGGCGGGAGACCCAGTACTTC. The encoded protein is CASQKQGRETQYF. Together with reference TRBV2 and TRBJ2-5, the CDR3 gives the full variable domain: EPEVTQTPSHQVTQMGQEVILRCVPISNHLYFYWYRQILGQKVEFLVSFYNNEISEKSEIFDDQFSVERPDGSNFTLKIRSTKLEDSAMYFCASQKQGRETQYFGPGTRLLVL.

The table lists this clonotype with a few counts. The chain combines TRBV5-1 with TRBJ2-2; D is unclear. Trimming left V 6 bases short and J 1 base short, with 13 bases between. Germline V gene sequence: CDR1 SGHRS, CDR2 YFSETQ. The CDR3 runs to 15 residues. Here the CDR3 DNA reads TGCGCCAGCAACACCAACAGTCTGAACACCGGGGAGCTGTTTTTT. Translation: CASNTNSLNTGELFF.

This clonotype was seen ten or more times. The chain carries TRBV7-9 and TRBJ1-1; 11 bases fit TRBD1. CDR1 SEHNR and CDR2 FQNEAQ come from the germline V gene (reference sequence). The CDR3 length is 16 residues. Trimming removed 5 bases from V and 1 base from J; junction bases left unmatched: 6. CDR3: CASSPGQGARNTEAFF. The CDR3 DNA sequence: TGTGCCAGCAGCCCAGGACAGGGGGCAAGGAACACTGAAGCTTTCTTT.

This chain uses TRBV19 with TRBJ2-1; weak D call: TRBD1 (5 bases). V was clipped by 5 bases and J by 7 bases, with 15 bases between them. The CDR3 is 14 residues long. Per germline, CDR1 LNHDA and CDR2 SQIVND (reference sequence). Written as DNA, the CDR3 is TGTGCCAGTAGTGGTCAATCAGGGTTTAATGAGCAGTTCTTC. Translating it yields CASSGQSGFNEQFF.

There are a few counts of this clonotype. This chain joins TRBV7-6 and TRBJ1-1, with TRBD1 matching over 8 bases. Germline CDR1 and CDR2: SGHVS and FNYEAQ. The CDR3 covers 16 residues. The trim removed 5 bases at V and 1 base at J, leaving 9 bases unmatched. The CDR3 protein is CASSPRPGGENTEAFF. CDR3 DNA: TGTGCCAGCAGCCCTCGCCCAGGGGGCGAGAACACTGAAGCTTTCTTT.

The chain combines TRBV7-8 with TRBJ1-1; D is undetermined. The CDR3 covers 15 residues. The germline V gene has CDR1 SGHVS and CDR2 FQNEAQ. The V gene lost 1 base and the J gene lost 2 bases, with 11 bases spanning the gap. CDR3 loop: CASSLGVVVNTEAFF. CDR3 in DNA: TGTGCCAGCAGCTTAGGAGTCGTGGTTAACACTGAAGCTTTCTTT. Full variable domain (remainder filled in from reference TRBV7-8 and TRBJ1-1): GAGVSQSPRYKVAKRGQDVALRCDPISGHVSLFWYQQALGQGPEFLTYFQNEAQLDKSGLPSDRFFAERPEGSVSTLKIQRTQQEDSAVYLCASSLGVVVNTEAFFGQGTRLTVV.

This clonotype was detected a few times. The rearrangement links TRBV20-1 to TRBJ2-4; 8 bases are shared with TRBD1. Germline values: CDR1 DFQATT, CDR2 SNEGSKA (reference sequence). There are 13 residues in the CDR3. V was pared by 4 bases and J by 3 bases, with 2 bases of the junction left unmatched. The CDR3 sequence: CSATGQGKNIQYF. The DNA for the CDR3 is TGCAGTGCTACCGGACAGGGCAAAAACATTCAGTACTTC.

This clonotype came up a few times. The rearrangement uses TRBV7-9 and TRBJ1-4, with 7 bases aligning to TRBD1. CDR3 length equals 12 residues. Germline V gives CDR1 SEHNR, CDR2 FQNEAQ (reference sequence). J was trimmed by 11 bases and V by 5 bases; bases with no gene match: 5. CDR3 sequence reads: CASSPEDRKLFF. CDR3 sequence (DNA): TGTGCCAGCAGCCCAGAGGACAGGAAACTGTTTTTT. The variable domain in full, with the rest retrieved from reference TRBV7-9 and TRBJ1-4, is DTGVSQNPRHKITKRGQNVTFRCDPISEHNRLYWYRQTLGQGPEFLTYFQNEAQLEKSRLLSDRFSAERPKGSFSTLEIQRTEQGDSAMYLCASSPEDRKLFFGSGTQLSVL.

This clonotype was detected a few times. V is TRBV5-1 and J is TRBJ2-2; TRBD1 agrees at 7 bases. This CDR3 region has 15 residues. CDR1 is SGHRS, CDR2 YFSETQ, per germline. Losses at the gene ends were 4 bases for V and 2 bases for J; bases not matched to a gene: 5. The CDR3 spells CASSRTGANTGELFF. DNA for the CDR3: TGCGCCAGCAGCAGGACAGGAGCCAACACCGGGGAGCTGTTTTTT.

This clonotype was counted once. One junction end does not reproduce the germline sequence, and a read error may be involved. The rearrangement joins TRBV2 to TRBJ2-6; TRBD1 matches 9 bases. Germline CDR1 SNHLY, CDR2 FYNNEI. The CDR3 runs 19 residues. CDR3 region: CAISLGGDRVYSGANVLTF. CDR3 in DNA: TGTGCCATCAGTTTAGGTGGGGACAGGGTCTACTCTGGGGCCAACGTCCTGACTTTC. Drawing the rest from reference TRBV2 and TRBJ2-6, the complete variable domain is EPEVTQTPSHQVTQMGQEVILRCVPISNHLYFYWYRQILGQKVEFLVSFYNNEISEKSEIFDDQFSVERPDGSNFTLKIRSTKLEDSAMYFCAISLGGDRVYSGANVLTFGAGSRLTVL.

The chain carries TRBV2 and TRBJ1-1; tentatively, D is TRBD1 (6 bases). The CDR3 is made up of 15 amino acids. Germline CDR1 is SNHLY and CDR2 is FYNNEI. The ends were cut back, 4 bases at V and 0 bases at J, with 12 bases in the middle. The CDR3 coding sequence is TGTGCCAGCAGTGCGTCCCGGGGGCTGAACACTGAAGCTTTCTTT. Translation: CASSASRGLNTEAFF. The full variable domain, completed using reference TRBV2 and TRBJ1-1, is EPEVTQTPSHQVTQMGQEVILRCVPISNHLYFYWYRQILGQKVEFLVSFYNNEISEKSEIFDDQFSVERPDGSNFTLKIRSTKLEDSAMYFCASSASRGLNTEAFFGQGTRLTVV.

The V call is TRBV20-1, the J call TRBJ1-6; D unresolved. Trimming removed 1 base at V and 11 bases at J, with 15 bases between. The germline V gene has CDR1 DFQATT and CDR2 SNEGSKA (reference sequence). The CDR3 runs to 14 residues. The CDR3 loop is CSARGRIESAPLHF. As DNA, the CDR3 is TGCAGTGCTAGAGGACGTATTGAGTCGGCACCCCTCCACTTT.

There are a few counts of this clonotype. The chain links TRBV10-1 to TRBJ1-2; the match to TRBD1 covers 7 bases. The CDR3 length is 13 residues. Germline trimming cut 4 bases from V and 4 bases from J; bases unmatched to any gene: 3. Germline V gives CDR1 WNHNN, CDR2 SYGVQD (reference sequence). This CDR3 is CASSVDRTYGYTF. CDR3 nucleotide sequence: TGCGCCAGCAGTGTGGACAGGACCTATGGCTACACCTTC.

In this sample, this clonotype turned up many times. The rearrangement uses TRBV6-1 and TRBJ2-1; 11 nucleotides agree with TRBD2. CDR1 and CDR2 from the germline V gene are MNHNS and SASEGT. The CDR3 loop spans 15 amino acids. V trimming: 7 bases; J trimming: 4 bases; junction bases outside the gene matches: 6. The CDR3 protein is CASTPRLAGYNEQFF. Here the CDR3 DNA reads TGTGCCAGCACCCCTAGACTAGCGGGATACAATGAGCAGTTCTTC.

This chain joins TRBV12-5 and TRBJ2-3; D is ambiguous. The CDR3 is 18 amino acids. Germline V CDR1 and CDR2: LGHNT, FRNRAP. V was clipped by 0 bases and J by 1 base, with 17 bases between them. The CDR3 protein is CASGLVLNREYRTDTQYF. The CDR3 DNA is TGTGCTAGTGGTTTGGTACTCAATCGAGAGTACCGCACAGATACGCAGTATTTT.

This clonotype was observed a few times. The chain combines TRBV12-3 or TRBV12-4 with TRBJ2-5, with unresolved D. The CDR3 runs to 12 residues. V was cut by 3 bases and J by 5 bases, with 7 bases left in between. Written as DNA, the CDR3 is TGTGCCAGCAGTTTCTCTGTGGAGACCCAGTACTTC. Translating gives CASSFSVETQYF.

The CDR3 protein is CASSLRSGRQYF. CDR3 nucleotides: TGTGCCAGCAGTTTAAGGAGCGGGAGGCAGTACTTC. The chain has TRBV28 and TRBJ2-7; 8 nucleotides line up with TRBD2. The germline CDR1 and CDR2 sequences are MDHEN and SYDVKM. The CDR3 covers 12 residues. The trim removed 2 bases at V and 9 bases at J, leaving 3 bases unmatched. Full variable domain (outside the CDR3, taken from reference TRBV28 and TRBJ2-7): DVKVTQSSRYLVKRTGEKVFLECVQDMDHENMFWYRQDPGLGLRLIYFSYDVKMKEKGDIPEGYSVSREKKERFSLILESASTNQTSMYLCASSLRSGRQYFGPGTRLTVT.

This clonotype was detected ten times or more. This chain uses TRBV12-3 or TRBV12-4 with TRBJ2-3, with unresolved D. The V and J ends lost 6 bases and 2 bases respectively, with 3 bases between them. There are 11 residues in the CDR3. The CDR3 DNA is TGTGCCAGCAGCTTCACAGATACGCAGTATTTT. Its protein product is CASSFTDTQYF.

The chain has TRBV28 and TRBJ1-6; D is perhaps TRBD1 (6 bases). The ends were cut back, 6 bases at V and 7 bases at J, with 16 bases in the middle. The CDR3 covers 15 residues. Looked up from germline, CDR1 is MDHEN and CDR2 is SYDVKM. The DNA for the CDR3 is TGTGCCAGCAGCACGCCGGGACAAGGAAATTCACCCCTCCACTTT. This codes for CASSTPGQGNSPLHF.

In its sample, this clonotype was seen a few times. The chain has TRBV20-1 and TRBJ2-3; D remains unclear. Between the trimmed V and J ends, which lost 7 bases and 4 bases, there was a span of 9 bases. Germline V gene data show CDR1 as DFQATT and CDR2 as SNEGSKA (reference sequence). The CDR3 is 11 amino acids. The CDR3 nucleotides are TGCAGTGTATCGGTCCCAGATACGCAGTATTTT. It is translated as CSVSVPDTQYF.

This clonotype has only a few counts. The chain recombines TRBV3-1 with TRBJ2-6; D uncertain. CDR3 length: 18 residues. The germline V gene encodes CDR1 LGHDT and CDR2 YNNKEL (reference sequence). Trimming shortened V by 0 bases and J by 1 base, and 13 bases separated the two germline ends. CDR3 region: CASSQEVGGRSGANVLTF. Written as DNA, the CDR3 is TGTGCCAGCAGCCAAGAGGTGGGCGGAAGATCTGGGGCCAACGTCCTGACTTTC.

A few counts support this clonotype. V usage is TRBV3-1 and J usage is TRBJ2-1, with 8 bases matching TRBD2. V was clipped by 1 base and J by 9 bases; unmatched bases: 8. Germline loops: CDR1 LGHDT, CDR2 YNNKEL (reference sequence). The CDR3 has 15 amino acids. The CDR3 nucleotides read TGTGCCAGCAGCCAAGGCCCCCGGGAGGGGAGTGAGCAGTTCTTC. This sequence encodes CASSQGPREGSEQFF.

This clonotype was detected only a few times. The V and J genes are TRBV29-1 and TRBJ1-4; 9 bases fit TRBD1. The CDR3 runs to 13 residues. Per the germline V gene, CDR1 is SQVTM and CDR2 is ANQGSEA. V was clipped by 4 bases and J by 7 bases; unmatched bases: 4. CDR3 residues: CSVAHRGREKLFF. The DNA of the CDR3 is TGCAGCGTTGCGCACAGGGGGCGTGAAAAACTGTTTTTT.

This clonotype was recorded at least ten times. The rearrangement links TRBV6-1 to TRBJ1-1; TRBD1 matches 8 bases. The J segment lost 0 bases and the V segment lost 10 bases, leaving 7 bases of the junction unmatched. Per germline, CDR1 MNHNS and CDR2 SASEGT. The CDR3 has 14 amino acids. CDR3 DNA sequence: TGTGCCACTGGGACAGGACCATTGAACACTGAAGCTTTCTTT. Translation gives CATGTGPLNTEAFF.

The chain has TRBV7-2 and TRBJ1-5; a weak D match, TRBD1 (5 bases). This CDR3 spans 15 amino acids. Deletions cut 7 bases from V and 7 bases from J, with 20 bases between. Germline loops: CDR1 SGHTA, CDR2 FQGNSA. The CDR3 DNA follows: TGTGCCAGCACCCTTACCCCGGGGAGGGACCAGCCCCAGCATTTT. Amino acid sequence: CASTLTPGRDQPQHF.

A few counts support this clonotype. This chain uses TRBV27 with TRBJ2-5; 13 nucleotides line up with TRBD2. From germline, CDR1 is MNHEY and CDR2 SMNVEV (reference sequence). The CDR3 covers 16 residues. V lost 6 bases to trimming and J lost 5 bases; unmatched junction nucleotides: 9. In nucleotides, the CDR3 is TGTGCCAGCAGCTTCCGGACTAGCGGGAGAGCTGAGACCCAGTACTTC. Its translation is CASSFRTSGRAETQYF.

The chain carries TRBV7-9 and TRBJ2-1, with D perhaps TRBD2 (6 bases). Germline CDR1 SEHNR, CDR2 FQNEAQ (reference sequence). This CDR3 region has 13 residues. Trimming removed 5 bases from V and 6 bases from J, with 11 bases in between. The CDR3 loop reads CASSPGLGNEQFF. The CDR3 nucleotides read TGTGCCAGCAGCCCGGGACTGGGCAATGAGCAGTTCTTC. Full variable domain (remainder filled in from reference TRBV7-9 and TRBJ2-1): DTGVSQNPRHKITKRGQNVTFRCDPISEHNRLYWYRQTLGQGPEFLTYFQNEAQLEKSRLLSDRFSAERPKGSFSTLEIQRTEQGDSAMYLCASSPGLGNEQFFGPGTRLTVL.